The present T cell receptor (beta chain) was sequenced within a study of blood T cell repertoires in COVID-19 (dated by TCRdb to the early 2020s). As for the study more broadly: Samples from collaborators originated in the United States, Italy and Spain and spanned both the acute and convalescent phases of COVID-19. The material from the prospective study consisted of cDNA or gDNA derived from T cells, B-cell-depleted T cells, or PBMCs. Deeply sampled blood TCRbeta repertoires from subjects exposed to, actively infected with, or recovered from COVID-19 were included in the dataset. The repertoires were released in a freely available public database meant as a resource for research on the immune response to SARS-CoV-2. The samples were drawn from the first 160 participants of the ongoing ImmuneRACE study and from over a thousand subjects provided by 6 global collaborators. The sample metadata nearly always contained a de-identified subject ID, COVID-19 status, age in years and sex. Where available, HLA class I and class II types were taken from metadata supplied by the sample provider and were not determined by assay-based typing. Findings and caveats that apply to the study as a whole: The amount of clinical and demographic metadata varied by source and participant and was provided uncurated.

One collaborating source in Seattle enrolled patients during active infection and followed them longitudinally through the course of disease. Collaborating institutions collected whole blood in K2EDTA tubes following their own protocols. For TCRbeta analysis, collaborator samples were shipped as frozen whole blood, as isolated PBMCs, or as DNA extracted from either sample type. Comment on this clone: Its cognate antigen has yet to be identified. Base qualities are not at hand, and no much larger clone is one base apart.

TCRbeta CDR3 regions were amplified from genomic DNA by means of the immunoSEQ Assay, a bias-controlled multiplex PCR. The published analysis was carried out like this. Nucleated cell counts per sample were estimated from amplification of reference gene primers within the assay. To quantify the absolute abundance of each unique TCRbeta CDR3 rearrangement, sequence reads were collapsed and filtered. Productive Simpson clonality was computed per sample as the square root of Simpson's diversity index over productive rearrangements. TCRdb took this table from immuneACCESS and kept in-frame rearrangements with V and J called. Such tables lack part of the clones; where checked against another copy, unresolved V genes explain under half of the gap, and the rest is unexplained. The DNA was the basis for D and trimming; V, J and clone size are from that table. This sample holds over 250,000 clones; just over 90% were observed only once. The ten largest clones capture about 2.2% of the sample.

CDR1 MNHNS and CDR2 SASEGT are derived from the germline V gene. V loses 5 bases at its end and J loses 2 bases; junction bases beyond the gene matches: 6. There are 15 amino acids in the CDR3, from cysteine to phenylalanine inclusive. Left in the record is the CDR3 DNA by itself, 45 bases read in frame from the first base. The sequence was obtained from a woman in her 30s with COVID-19, enrolled during active disease. The specimen sequenced was peripheral blood. Recombination joined TRBV6-1 with TRBJ1-2; 9 middle bases align to TRBD1. The CDR3 corresponds to CASSPSGTGNYGYTF. The DNA reads as follows: TGTGCCAGCAGTCCCTCCGGGACAGGGAACTATGGCTACACCTTC.